The subject of this entry is one T cell receptor (beta chain). What it binds is not known. This record comes from a study of blood T cells in healthy people across ages. A second PCR of about 7 to 12 cycles used a sample-barcoded 5' primer and a J-beta primer mix. All cDNA molecules were each tagged by a template-switch adaptor with 12 random nucleotides. TCRdb reprocessed the 5' RACE reads with MiXCR, giving one entry per CDR3 protein. This sample has some 1.6 million distinct CDR3 sequences, with about 35% found just once. Findings and caveats of the study: Researchers deemed the diversity estimates from one million T cells underestimates. In these data, TCR beta diversity tracked strongly with naive T cell percentage.

The study isolated at least 6 million PBMCs from each sample. The CDR3 covers 16 residues. With 8 bases removed from V and 4 bases from J, the gap between germline ends came to 22 bases. The germline CDR1 and CDR2 sequences are LNHDA and SQIVND (reference sequence). Sequences were obtained from blood. J is TRBJ2-3 and V is TRBV19; possibly TRBD2 for D (7 bases). This receptor was identified in a woman in her twenties or thirties in good health. CDR3 residues: CASRTDRTGGADTQYF. Here the CDR3 DNA reads TGTGCCAGTCGTACCGACAGGACGGGGGGAGCAGATACGCAGTATTTT.